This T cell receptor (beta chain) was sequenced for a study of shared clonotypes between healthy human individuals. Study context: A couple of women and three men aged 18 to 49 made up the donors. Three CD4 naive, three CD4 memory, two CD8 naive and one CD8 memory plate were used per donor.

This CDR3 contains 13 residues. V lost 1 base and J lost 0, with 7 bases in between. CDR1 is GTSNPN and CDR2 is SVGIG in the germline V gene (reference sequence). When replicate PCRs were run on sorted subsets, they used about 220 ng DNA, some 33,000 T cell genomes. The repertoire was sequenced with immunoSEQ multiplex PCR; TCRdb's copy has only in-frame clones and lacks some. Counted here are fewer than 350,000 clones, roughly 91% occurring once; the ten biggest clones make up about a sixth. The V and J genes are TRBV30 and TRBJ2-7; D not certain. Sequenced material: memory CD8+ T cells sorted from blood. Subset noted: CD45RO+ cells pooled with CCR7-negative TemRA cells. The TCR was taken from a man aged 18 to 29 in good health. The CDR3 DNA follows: TGTGCCTGGAGTGGATACCTCTCCTACGAGCAGTACTTC. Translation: CAWSGYLSYEQYF.